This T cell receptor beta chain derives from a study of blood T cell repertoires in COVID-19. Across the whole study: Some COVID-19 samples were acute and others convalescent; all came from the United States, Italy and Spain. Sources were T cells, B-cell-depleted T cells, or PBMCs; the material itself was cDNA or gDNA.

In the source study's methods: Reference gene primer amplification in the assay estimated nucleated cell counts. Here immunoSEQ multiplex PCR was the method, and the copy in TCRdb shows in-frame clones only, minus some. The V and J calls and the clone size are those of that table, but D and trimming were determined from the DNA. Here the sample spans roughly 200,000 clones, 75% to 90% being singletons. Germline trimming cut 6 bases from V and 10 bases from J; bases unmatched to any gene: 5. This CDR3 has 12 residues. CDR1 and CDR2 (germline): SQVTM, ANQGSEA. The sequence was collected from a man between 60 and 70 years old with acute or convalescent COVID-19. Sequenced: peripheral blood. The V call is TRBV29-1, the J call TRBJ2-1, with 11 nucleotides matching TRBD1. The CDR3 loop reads CSVDRGPGEQFF. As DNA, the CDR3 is TGCAGCGTGGACAGGGGGCCGGGGGAGCAGTTCTTC.